Listed below are T cell receptor beta chains from one sample, sequenced in a study of blood T cell repertoires in COVID-19. Profiled with immunoSEQ multiplex PCR; TCRdb holds only in-frame clones, not every one. The sample consists of some 200,000 clones, approximately 84% of them appearing once. Sequencing was performed on peripheral blood. All receptors come from an older woman with acute or convalescent COVID-19. Each CDR3 is given with its conserved first and last residue. A D gene is named only where the DNA matches it firmly. The size field is filled for only some rows; it gives once, few, many or a size class.

TRBV6-5	TRBJ1-3	.	.	TGTGCCAGCAAACCTAGCTATTCTGGAAACACCATATATTTT	CASKPSYSGNTIYF
TRBV19	TRBJ1-5	.	.	TGTGCCAGTAGTATATCCGCGGGTCAGCCCCAGCATTTT	CASSISAGQPQHF
TRBV5-1	TRBJ2-5	TRBD2	.	TGCGCCAGCAGCTCCAACGTAGCGGGGGGTTTAGAGACCCAGTACTTC	CASSSNVAGGLETQYF
TRBV7-2	TRBJ2-6	.	.	TGTGCCAGCAGCTTAGGCAGGGCAGCTGGGGCCAACGTCCTGACTTTC	CASSLGRAAGANVLTF
TRBV15	TRBJ2-2	.	.	TGTGCCACCAGCGAAGGGGTATCAAGCACCGGGGAGCTGTTTTTT	CATSEGVSSTGELFF
TRBV24-1	TRBJ2-1	.	once	TGTGCCACCAGTGATGTGAGGTACTCGAACAATGAGCAGTTCTTC	CATSDVRYSNNEQFF
TRBV6-5	TRBJ1-6	.	.	TGTGCCAGCAGTTACTCGGGAGCCTTGGATTCACCCCTCCACTTT	CASSYSGALDSPLHF
TRBV6-5	TRBJ2-1	TRBD2	once	TGTGCCAGCGGAAGGACTAGCGAGCTTGTGGAGCAGTTCTTC	CASGRTSELVEQFF
TRBV7-9	TRBJ1-1	.	.	TGTGCCAGCAGCCCAAGCCCCAGGACACACCAGAACACTGAAGCTTTCTTT	CASSPSPRTHQNTEAFF
TRBV7-6	TRBJ2-7	TRBD1	.	TGTGCCAGCAGCTTAGCAGCGCCCAGTCCCACGGGACAGTCCTACGAGCAGTACTTC	CASSLAAPSPTGQSYEQYF
TRBV5-6	TRBJ2-3	TRBD1	.	TGTGCCAGCAGCTGGGAGACAGGGTCCCTAACCAGCACAGATACGCAGTATTTT	CASSWETGSLTSTDTQYF
TRBV2	TRBJ2-2	TRBD1	.	TGTGCCAGCAGTGGAGGGGGCGCACGCACCGGGGAGCTGTTTTTT	CASSGGGARTGELFF
TRBV5-5	TRBJ1-2	TRBD1	few	TGTGCCAGCAGCCCGGGACAGGGAACGGGTAACTATGGCTACACCTTC	CASSPGQGTGNYGYTF
TRBV5-6	TRBJ1-3	.	.	TGTGCCAGCAGCTTGTCGGCAGGGGCTGGAAACACCATATATTTT	CASSLSAGAGNTIYF
TRBV12-3/TRBV12-4	TRBJ1-2	.	.	TGTGCCAGCTCCATTAGCCTCTATGGCTACACCTTC	CASSISLYGYTF
TRBV7-2	TRBJ2-7	TRBD2	.	TGTGCCAGCAGCTCATTCCCAGGACTAGCGGGGGCCGCCTACGAGCAGTACTTC	CASSSFPGLAGAAYEQYF
TRBV27	TRBJ1-2	.	.	TGTGCCAGCAGTCCCAAGCGGGGGCGGGGGTATGGCTACACCTTC	CASSPKRGRGYGYTF
TRBV5-4	TRBJ2-1	.	.	TGTGCCACCGAGGTCGGGGGGCGGGTTGACAATGAGCAGTTCTTC	CATEVGGRVDNEQFF
TRBV7-9	TRBJ1-2	.	.	TGTGCCAGCAGCTTGGACACTAACTATGGCTACACCTTC	CASSLDTNYGYTF
TRBV30	TRBJ1-1	.	.	TGTGCCTGGAGTGTACTGGCAGGGGCGGGCACTGAAGCTTTCTTT	CAWSVLAGAGTEAFF
TRBV7-6	TRBJ1-4	TRBD1	.	TGTGCCAGCAGCCCTCGACCCGACAGGGTAGATGAAAAACTGTTTTTT	CASSPRPDRVDEKLFF
TRBV4-1	TRBJ2-3	.	.	TGCGCCAGCAGCCAAGAACTGGCGGACACAGATACGCAGTATTTT	CASSQELADTDTQYF
TRBV4-1	TRBJ1-1	.	few	TGCGCCAGCAGCCAATCCGGGGGGATAGAAATGAACACTGAAGCTTTCTTT	CASSQSGGIEMNTEAFF
TRBV12-5	TRBJ2-1	TRBD2	few	TGTGCTAGTGGTTTGGGGACTAGCGGGGGCTGGGAGCAGTTCTTC	CASGLGTSGGWEQFF
TRBV19	TRBJ2-5	.	.	TGTGCCAGTAGTATAGGGTTAGGGGGCCAAGAGACCCAGTACTTC	CASSIGLGGQETQYF
TRBV5-1	TRBJ1-5	.	.	TGCGCCAGCAATTTTGGGGGCGGGGGAAGCAATCAGCCCCAGCATTTT	CASNFGGGGSNQPQHF
TRBV30	TRBJ1-2	.	.	TGTGCCTGGAATGCGGGGGCATCGACCGAACCAAACTATGGCTACACCTTC	CAWNAGASTEPNYGYTF
TRBV4-2	TRBJ2-7	.	.	TGTGCCAGCAGCCAAGGTACAGGGCTTTCCTACGAGCAGTACTTC	CASSQGTGLSYEQYF
TRBV12-3/TRBV12-4	TRBJ1-1	.	.	TGTGCCAGCAGTTTGGGGGCGCCTGAAGCTTTCTTT	CASSLGAPEAFF
TRBV6-5	TRBJ1-2	TRBD1	.	TGTGCCACCGGGACAGGGGGATATGGCTACACCTTC	CATGTGGYGYTF
TRBV9	TRBJ2-1	TRBD2	.	TGTGCCAGCAGCTCAAAGGTCCTAGCGGGGGACTATGAGCAGTTCTTC	CASSSKVLAGDYEQFF
TRBV30	TRBJ1-2	.	once	TGTGCCTGGAGTGTACGAGGGTCCTATGGCTACACCTTC	CAWSVRGSYGYTF
TRBV28	TRBJ1-2	.	.	TGTGCCAGCAGTGGGGATTTAGGGGGCTATGGCTACACCTTC	CASSGDLGGYGYTF
TRBV12-3/TRBV12-4	TRBJ1-2	.	.	TGTGCCAGCAGTTTAGCAGGGGCGGGCTACACCTTC	CASSLAGAGYTF
TRBV3-1/TRBV3-2	TRBJ2-7	TRBD1	.	TGTGCCAGCAGCCAAGGGAACAGGGGCGAGCAGTACTTC	CASSQGNRGEQYF
TRBV5-5	TRBJ1-3	.	.	TGTGCCAGCAGCTTGGGAACAGGCTCTGGAAACACCATATATTTT	CASSLGTGSGNTIYF
TRBV6-5	TRBJ2-1	TRBD2	.	TGTGCCAGCTTTTCTAGCGGGGGGGCTTACAATGAGCAGTTCTTC	CASFSSGGAYNEQFF
TRBV4-1	TRBJ1-1	TRBD1	.	TGCGCCAGCAGCCAGCGAGACAGGGGATTGAACACTGAAGCTTTCTTT	CASSQRDRGLNTEAFF
TRBV5-4	TRBJ1-6	.	few	TGTGCCAGCAGCCCACAGGGAGATTCACCCCTCCACTTT	CASSPQGDSPLHF
TRBV27	TRBJ1-1	.	few	TGTGCCAGCAGTTTGGGGCTTGGGACTGAAGCTTTCTTT	CASSLGLGTEAFF
TRBV5-4	TRBJ1-6	TRBD1	.	TGTGCCAGCAGCTGGGACAGGGGGCGCGATTCACCCCTCCACTTT	CASSWDRGRDSPLHF
TRBV4-1	TRBJ1-1	.	.	TGCGCCAGCAGCCAAGATCTTAGATCGAACACTGAAGCTTTCTTT	CASSQDLRSNTEAFF
TRBV29-1	TRBJ1-2	TRBD1	.	TGCAGCGACCGGACAGGGGTAGGCTACACCTTC	CSDRTGVGYTF
TRBV5-6	TRBJ2-1	.	.	TGTGCCAGCAGCAAGCACAGGTCGACCTTGGGTCATGAGCAGTTCTTC	CASSKHRSTLGHEQFF
TRBV5-1	TRBJ1-1	.	.	TGCGCCAGCAGCTTGGTCAGGGGAGTCACTGAAGCTTTCTTT	CASSLVRGVTEAFF
TRBV10-2	TRBJ2-7	TRBD2	.	TGCGCCAGCAGTGTGCTAGCGGGGGGCTACGAGCAGTACTTC	CASSVLAGGYEQYF
TRBV19	TRBJ1-5	.	.	TGTGCCAGTACTAAAGAGGGGGGAATAATAAATCAGCCCCAGCATTTT	CASTKEGGIINQPQHF
TRBV5-1	TRBJ1-6	.	.	TGCGCCAGCAGCTGGGGCGACAGGACTGATAATTCACCCCTCCACTTT	CASSWGDRTDNSPLHF
TRBV12-3/TRBV12-4	TRBJ2-1	TRBD1	.	TGTGCCAGCAGTCAACAGGGGGATGAGCAGTTCTTC	CASSQQGDEQFF
TRBV5-1	TRBJ1-1	.	.	TGCGCCAGCAGGCGGAGGGGACCGAACACTGAAGCTTTCTTT	CASRRRGPNTEAFF
TRBV15	TRBJ2-3	TRBD2	.	TGTGCCACCAGCAAACTAGCGGGGGGCACAGATACGCAGTATTTT	CATSKLAGGTDTQYF
TRBV5-1	TRBJ1-4	TRBD1	.	TGCGCCAGCAGCTTCGACAGGGGAATTAATGAAAAACTGTTTTTT	CASSFDRGINEKLFF
TRBV30	TRBJ1-1	.	few	TGTGCCTGGAGACTGGACCGGGAGGCTTTCTTT	CAWRLDREAFF
TRBV7-3	TRBJ2-1	TRBD1	.	TGTGCCAGCAGTCTCAGTCGCGTCGGGACAGGGGTGCATGAGCAGTTCTTC	CASSLSRVGTGVHEQFF
TRBV4-3	TRBJ2-5	.	once	TGCGCCAGCAGCCAAGATTCGGACATCCGCTTCCCCCAGTACTTC	CASSQDSDIRFPQYF
TRBV6-5	TRBJ2-7	TRBD2	.	TGTGCCAGCAGAATCAGGGAGGGCTACGAGCAGTACTTC	CASRIREGYEQYF
TRBV9	TRBJ2-5	.	.	TGTGCCAGCAGCGGATTAGGGGGAGAGACCCAGTACTTC	CASSGLGGETQYF